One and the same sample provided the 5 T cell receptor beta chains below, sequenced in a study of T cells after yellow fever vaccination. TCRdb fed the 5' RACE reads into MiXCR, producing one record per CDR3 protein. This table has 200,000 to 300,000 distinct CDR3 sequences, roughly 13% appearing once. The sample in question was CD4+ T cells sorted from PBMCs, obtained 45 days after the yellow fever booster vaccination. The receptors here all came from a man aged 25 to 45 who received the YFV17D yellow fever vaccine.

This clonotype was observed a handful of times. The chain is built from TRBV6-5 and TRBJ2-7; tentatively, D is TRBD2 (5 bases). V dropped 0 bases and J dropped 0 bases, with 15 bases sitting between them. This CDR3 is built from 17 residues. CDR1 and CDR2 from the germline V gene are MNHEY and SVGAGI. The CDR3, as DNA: TGTGCCAGCAGTTACTCCAGCCGGCGGGCAAGCTCCTACGAGCAGTACTTC. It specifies CASSYSSRRASSYEQYF.

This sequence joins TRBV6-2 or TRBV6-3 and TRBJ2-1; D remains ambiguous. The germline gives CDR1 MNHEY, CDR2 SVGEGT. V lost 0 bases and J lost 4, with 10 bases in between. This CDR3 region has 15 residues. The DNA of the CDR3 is TGTGCCAGCAGTTACTCGACTGGACGATACAATGAGCAGTTCTTC. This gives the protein CASSYSTGRYNEQFF.

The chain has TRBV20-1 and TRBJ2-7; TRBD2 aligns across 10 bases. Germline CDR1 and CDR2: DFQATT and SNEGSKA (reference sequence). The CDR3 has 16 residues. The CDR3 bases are TGCAGCTCAGATGGGGTTAGCGGGAGGAGGACCGCCGAGCAGTACTTC. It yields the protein CSSDGVSGRRTAEQYF.

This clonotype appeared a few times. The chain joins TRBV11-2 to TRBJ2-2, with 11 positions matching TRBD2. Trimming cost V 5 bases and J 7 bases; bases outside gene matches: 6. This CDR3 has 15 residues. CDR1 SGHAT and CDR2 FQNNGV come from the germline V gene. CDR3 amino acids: CASSTYSGRVGELFF. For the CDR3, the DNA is TGTGCCAGCAGCACATATAGCGGGAGGGTCGGGGAGCTGTTTTTT.

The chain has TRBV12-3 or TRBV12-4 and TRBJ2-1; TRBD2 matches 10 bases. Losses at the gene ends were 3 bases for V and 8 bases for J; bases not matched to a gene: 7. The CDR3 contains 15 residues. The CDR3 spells CASSLSGRASDEQFF. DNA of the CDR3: TGTGCCAGCAGTTTGAGCGGGAGGGCCTCGGATGAGCAGTTCTTC.